Following are 8 T cell receptor beta chains from one sample sequenced in a study of blood T cell repertoires in COVID-19. Only in-frame clones appear in the TCRdb table, and some are missing; sequencing was by immunoSEQ multiplex PCR. The sample has around 200,000 clones, roughly nine tenths seen once. The sample was peripheral blood. The receptors derive from a man aged 70 or older with active or convalescent COVID-19.

The chain combines TRBV18 with TRBJ1-5; D possibly corresponds to TRBD1 (6 bases). V lost 3 bases and J lost 5, with 11 bases in between. Per the germline V gene, CDR1 is KGHSH and CDR2 is LQKENI. CDR3 size: 14 residues. The CDR3 here is CASSPRQVDQPQHF. CDR3 sequence (DNA): TGTGCCAGCTCACCTCGACAGGTGGATCAGCCCCAGCATTTT.

The CDR3 reads CASRLAGGPYEQYF. The CDR3 DNA reads as TGCGCCAGCAGGCTAGCGGGAGGGCCCTACGAGCAGTACTTC. V gene TRBV5-1 combines with J gene TRBJ2-7; 12 bases are a match to TRBD2. Germline V gives CDR1 SGHRS, CDR2 YFSETQ. The junction had 2 bases not matched to a gene; V was cut back by 5 bases and J by 2 bases. This CDR3 spans 14 amino acids.

The rearrangement links TRBV18 to TRBJ1-5; the D gene is possibly TRBD1 (5 bases). Germline loops: CDR1 KGHSH, CDR2 LQKENI. CDR3 length equals 18 residues. The V gene lost 2 bases and the J gene lost 3 bases, with 20 bases spanning the gap. The CDR3 is CASSPGEGLRGNNQPQHF. In nucleotides, the CDR3 is TGTGCCAGCTCACCAGGGGAGGGACTTAGAGGTAACAATCAGCCCCAGCATTTT.

V is TRBV6-5 and J is TRBJ2-7; D might be TRBD1 (6 bases). The CDR3 spans 13 residues. From germline, CDR1 is MNHEY and CDR2 SVGAGI. The germline V and J ends were trimmed by 8 bases and 0 bases, with 11 bases remaining between them. The CDR3: CASARTVSYEQYF. CDR3 nucleotides: TGTGCCAGCGCCAGGACAGTCTCCTACGAGCAGTACTTC.

The chain has TRBV2 and TRBJ1-1, with D maybe TRBD1 (5 bases). The CDR3 contains 13 residues. V shed 6 bases and J shed 4 bases, with 12 bases lying between them. The germline V gene encodes CDR1 SNHLY and CDR2 FYNNEI. CDR3 protein: CASRPGGATEAFF. In nucleotides, the CDR3 is TGTGCCAGCAGGCCCGGAGGGGCCACTGAAGCTTTCTTT.

V usage is TRBV29-1 and J usage is TRBJ2-2, with D possibly matching TRBD1 (6 bases). The CDR3 consists of 14 residues. Germline CDR1 and CDR2: SQVTM and ANQGSEA. V lost 6 bases to trimming and J lost 0 bases, with 11 bases between them. The CDR3 sequence is CSVRTAANTGELFF. CDR3 in DNA: TGCAGCGTCCGGACAGCTGCGAACACCGGGGAGCTGTTTTTT.

This clone is a singleton in its sample. The rearrangement uses TRBV2 and TRBJ1-1, with D perhaps matching TRBD1 (6 bases). From germline, CDR1 is SNHLY and CDR2 FYNNEI. This CDR3 has 14 amino acids. With 5 bases removed from V and 0 bases from J, the gap between germline ends came to 10 bases. The CDR3 region is CASSKQGLNTEAFF. The CDR3 DNA follows: TGTGCCAGCAGTAAACAGGGTTTGAACACTGAAGCTTTCTTT.

The chain carries TRBV5-1 and TRBJ2-3; 7 bases match TRBD1. The ends lost 4 bases at V and 0 bases at J; junction bases unmatched: 8. The germline CDR1 and CDR2 sequences are SGHRS and YFSETQ. The CDR3 spans 16 residues. As DNA, the CDR3 is TGCGCCAGCAGCAGCGGACAGGTCCCTAGCACAGATACGCAGTATTTT. As protein: CASSSGQVPSTDTQYF.